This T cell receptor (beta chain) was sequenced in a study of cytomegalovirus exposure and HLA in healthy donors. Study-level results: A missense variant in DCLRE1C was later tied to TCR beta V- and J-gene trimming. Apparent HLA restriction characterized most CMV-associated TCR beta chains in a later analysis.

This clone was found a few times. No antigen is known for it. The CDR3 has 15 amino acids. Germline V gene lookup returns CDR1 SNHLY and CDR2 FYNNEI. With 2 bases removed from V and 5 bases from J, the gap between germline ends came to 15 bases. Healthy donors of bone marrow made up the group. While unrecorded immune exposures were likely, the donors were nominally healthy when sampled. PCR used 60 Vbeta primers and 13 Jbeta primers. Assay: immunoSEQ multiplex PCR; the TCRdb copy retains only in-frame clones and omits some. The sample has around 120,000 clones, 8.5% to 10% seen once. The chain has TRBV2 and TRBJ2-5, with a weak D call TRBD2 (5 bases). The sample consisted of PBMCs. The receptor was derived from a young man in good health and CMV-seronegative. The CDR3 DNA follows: TGTGCCAGCAGTGAAAATAGGGAAGGCGGGGAGACCCAGTACTTC. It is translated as CASSENREGGETQYF.